This passage covers 22 T cell receptor beta chains from one sample sequenced in a study of blood T cell repertoires in COVID-19 (TCRdb year 2020). The library was obtained by the immunoSEQ multiplex PCR assay. Held by TCRdb, this immuneACCESS table contains in-frame sequences only and omits some clones. Under half of the omission traces to an unresolved V gene where checked; the cause of the rest is unknown. Within this sample are some 110,000 clones, with roughly 83% of them counted one time only. The ten largest clonotypes hold about 0.8% of the sample. The material sequenced was peripheral blood. These receptors originate from a woman in her 70s with acute or convalescent COVID-19.

This chain links TRBV5-1 with TRBJ1-6; the match to TRBD1 covers 11 bases. V lost 3 bases and J lost 12; bases outside the gene matches: 5. Germline V gene sequence: CDR1 SGHRS, CDR2 YFSETQ. This CDR3 region has 14 residues. This CDR3 is CASSSGTGGRPLHF. CDR3 bases: TGCGCCAGCAGCTCGGGGACAGGGGGGCGACCCCTCCACTTT.

This chain links TRBV4-1 with TRBJ2-3; a possible D gene is TRBD2 (6 bases). V lost 4 bases to trimming and J lost 5 bases, with 10 bases between them. This CDR3 contains 13 residues. Germline loops: CDR1 MGHRA, CDR2 YSYEKL. CDR3 in DNA: TGCGCCAGCAGCCGCGGGACCGAAGATACGCAGTATTTT. It specifies CASSRGTEDTQYF.

The chain employs TRBV5-1 and TRBJ1-2, with D maybe TRBD1 (6 bases). The V gene's germline CDR1 is SGHRS and CDR2 YFSETQ. Trimming cost V 0 bases and J 3 bases, with 9 bases left between them. There are 14 residues in the CDR3. The CDR3 is CASSLAGADYGYTF. DNA for the CDR3: TGCGCCAGCAGCTTGGCAGGGGCTGACTATGGCTACACCTTC.

CDR3 nucleotide sequence: TGTGCCAGCAGCTCCCAAGTTCGGACAGGGGCCTATGGCTACACCTTC. This encodes CASSSQVRTGAYGYTF. The chain uses TRBV5-4 and TRBJ1-2, with 9 positions matching TRBD1. After removal of 3 bases from V and 4 bases from J, the junction contained 10 bases not matched to a gene. Per the germline V gene, CDR1 is SGHNT and CDR2 is YYREEE (reference sequence). The CDR3 extends over 16 amino acids.

This sequence joins TRBV15 and TRBJ2-1; TRBD2 is a possible D gene (6 bases). The V gene's germline CDR1 is LNHNV and CDR2 YYDKDF (reference sequence). The ends were cut back, 0 bases at V and 10 bases at J, with 10 bases in the middle. The CDR3 sequence is 13 residues long. The CDR3 sequence: CATSRDGGQEQFF. The CDR3 region has the DNA TGTGCCACCAGCAGAGATGGAGGGCAAGAGCAGTTCTTC.

The V call is TRBV18, the J call TRBJ1-1, with 9 bases lining up with TRBD1. Germline values: CDR1 KGHSH, CDR2 LQKENI. The CDR3 is 14 amino acids. Trimming at V came to 4 bases and at J to 9 bases, leaving 9 bases not matched to a gene. CDR3 DNA sequence: TGTGCCAGCTCACTCACAGGGGGCGGGGAGAAAGCTTTCTTT. It is translated as CASSLTGGGEKAFF.

This clone was recorded a few times. The chain employs TRBV19 and TRBJ1-5; D gene ambiguous. The germline V gene has CDR1 LNHDA and CDR2 SQIVND (reference sequence). There are 15 residues in the CDR3. V lost 1 base and J 3 bases, leaving 10 bases between the germline ends. The CDR3 here is CASSIGGLSNQPQHF. CDR3 sequence (DNA): TGTGCCAGTAGTATAGGAGGGCTTTCCAATCAGCCCCAGCATTTT.

This clone appeared once. The gene calls are TRBV11-2 and TRBJ1-1; the D is unclear. There are 14 residues in the CDR3. Germline V gives CDR1 SGHAT, CDR2 FQNNGV. Trimming left V 5 bases short and J 7 bases short, with 17 bases between. The chain's CDR3 is CASSPGLGGGEAFF. The CDR3 DNA is TGTGCCAGCAGCCCTGGACTGGGAGGCGGTGAAGCTTTCTTT.

This chain joins TRBV25-1 and TRBJ2-3; D uncertain. The V gene's germline CDR1 is MGHDK and CDR2 SYGVNS. V lost 4 bases, J lost 8 bases, and 7 bases lay in between. This CDR3 spans 11 amino acids. The chain's CDR3 is CASSVLGTQYF. The CDR3, as DNA: TGTGCCAGCAGTGTTCTAGGTACGCAGTATTTT.

The count of this clone is one. V usage is TRBV6-5 and J usage is TRBJ2-1, with 7 nucleotides matching TRBD2. The CDR3 covers 13 residues. Germline lookup yields CDR1 MNHEY and CDR2 SVGAGI. With V trimmed by 7 bases and J by 7 bases, 7 bases remained unmatched. CDR3 in amino acids: CASKRQRENEQFF. The CDR3 nucleotides are TGTGCCAGCAAGCGGCAGCGGGAAAATGAGCAGTTCTTC.

The chain links TRBV5-1 to TRBJ1-4, with unresolved D. CDR1 and CDR2 from the germline V gene are SGHRS and YFSETQ. The CDR3 has 14 residues. The germline V and J ends were trimmed by 4 bases and 3 bases, with 10 bases remaining between them. The CDR3 nucleotides read TGCGCCAGCAGCAAAGGAGCGGCTAATGAAAAACTGTTTTTT. The encoded protein is CASSKGAANEKLFF.

CDR3 amino acids: CASSLIAGPNYGYTF. The CDR3, as DNA: TGTGCCAGCAGTTTAATTGCAGGGCCGAACTATGGCTACACCTTC. This chain links TRBV28 with TRBJ1-2; possible D gene TRBD1, 5 bases. The germline V and J ends were trimmed by 2 bases and 2 bases, with 12 bases remaining between them. The CDR3 contains 15 residues. CDR1 and CDR2 from the germline V gene are MDHEN and SYDVKM.

The chain combines TRBV18 with TRBJ2-1; D is undetermined. This CDR3 has 16 amino acids. Germline CDR1 KGHSH, CDR2 LQKENI. V was trimmed by 3 bases and J by 0 bases, leaving 12 bases between them. The CDR3, as DNA: TGTGCCAGCTCACCCCAACCGTTTAGCTCCTACAATGAGCAGTTCTTC. Its protein product is CASSPQPFSSYNEQFF.

V usage is TRBV6-5 and J usage is TRBJ2-7, with no clear D. Germline CDR1 is MNHEY and CDR2 is SVGAGI. Trimming shortened V by 0 bases and J by 2 bases, and 11 bases separated the two germline ends. The CDR3 loop spans 15 amino acids. The CDR3 nucleotides are TGTGCCAGCAGTTACTCGAGTGGTTTGGCCTACGAGCAGTACTTC. It codes for CASSYSSGLAYEQYF.

The chain uses TRBV19 and TRBJ1-2, with 9 bases identical to TRBD1. The CDR3 is made up of 15 amino acids. V dropped 6 bases and J dropped 4; count of bases not matched to a gene: 9. CDR1 is LNHDA, CDR2 SQIVND, per germline (reference sequence). CDR3 nucleotides: TGTGCCAGTAGCCCTCCGGGACAGGGAATCTATGGCTACACCTTC. Translating it yields CASSPPGQGIYGYTF.

The chain has TRBV6-1 and TRBJ1-4, with D possibly TRBD1 on 6 matching bases. Germline V gene sequence: CDR1 MNHNS, CDR2 SASEGT. The CDR3 length is 14 residues. V gave up 3 bases and J gave up 7 bases, with 12 bases separating them. CDR3: CASSEQGRGEKLFF. The DNA for the CDR3 is TGTGCCAGCAGTGAGCAGGGGAGGGGTGAAAAACTGTTTTTT.

This clone appeared once. CDR3 region: CASSYFAGGTDTQYF. CDR3 coding DNA: TGTGCCAGCAGTTACTTTGCGGGGGGCACAGATACGCAGTATTTT. The chain employs TRBV6-5 and TRBJ2-3; TRBD2 matches 7 bases. Germline assignment: CDR1 MNHEY and CDR2 SVGAGI. This CDR3 is 15 amino acids long. V was clipped by 1 base and J by 1 base; unmatched bases: 2.

J is TRBJ1-1 and V is TRBV6-5, with D possibly being TRBD1 (6 bases). CDR3 length: 14 amino acids. Trimming took 6 bases from V and 5 from J, leaving 16 bases between them. CDR1 and CDR2 (germline): MNHEY, SVGAGI. CDR3 nucleotide sequence: TGTGCCAGCAGCAAAGAGGGAAGGGGGACTGAAGCTTTCTTT. This gives the protein CASSKEGRGTEAFF.

This rearrangement joins TRBV5-8 to TRBJ1-1; D not certain. Germline CDR1 is SGHTS and CDR2 is YDEGEE. There are 11 residues in the CDR3. The V end was cut by 2 bases, the J end by 7 bases, with 6 bases between. DNA of the CDR3: TGTGCCAGCAGCTTCGCGAGTGAAGCTTTCTTT. Residues: CASSFASEAFF.

The V call is TRBV7-2, the J call TRBJ2-1; D is perhaps TRBD2 (6 bases). The V end was cut by 1 base, the J end by 7 bases, with 11 bases between. The CDR3 totals 14 residues. The V gene's germline CDR1 is SGHTA and CDR2 FQGNSA. The chain's CDR3 is CASSLDGTRNEQFF. The DNA for the CDR3 is TGTGCCAGCAGCTTAGATGGGACTCGGAATGAGCAGTTCTTC.

The genes are TRBV11-2 and TRBJ2-7, with D uncertain. Germline V gene data show CDR1 as SGHAT and CDR2 as FQNNGV. The CDR3 totals 12 residues. Between the trimmed V and J ends, which lost 2 bases and 4 bases, there was a span of 6 bases. The CDR3 nucleotides are TGTGCCAGCAGCTTAAGCCGTTACGAGCAGTACTTC. Translated, it gives CASSLSRYEQYF.

The gene calls are TRBV7-2 and TRBJ1-3, with D uncertain. Trimming pared 1 base from V and 2 bases from J, leaving 12 bases between. The CDR3 runs to 16 residues. CDR1 and CDR2 from the germline V gene are SGHTA and FQGNSA. CDR3 sequence: CASSLVWAPAGNTIYF. Here the CDR3 DNA reads TGTGCCAGCAGCTTAGTTTGGGCTCCTGCTGGAAACACCATATATTTT. Full variable domain (remainder filled in from reference TRBV7-2 and TRBJ1-3): GAGVSQSPSNKVTEKGKDVELRCDPISGHTALYWYRQSLGQGLEFLIYFQGNSAPDKSGLPSDRFSAERTGGSVSTLTIQRTQQEDSAVYLCASSLVWAPAGNTIYFGEGSWLTVV.